Following are 29 T cell receptor beta chains from one sample sequenced in a study of immune characterization of retroperitoneal liposarcoma. Each CDR3 protein gets one entry after TCRdb re-called the PCR reads with MiXCR. The sample records about 7,600 distinct CDR3 sequences, around 40% being singletons. The specimen was tumor tissue. The source of these receptors is a male donor with retroperitoneal liposarcoma.

The chain links TRBV6-8 to TRBJ2-1; 12 bases map to TRBD1. The better agreement between TRBJ2-5 and the DNA end casts doubt on the J call. The CDR3 runs 16 residues. Germline values: CDR1 MNHGY, CDR2 SAAAGT. In DNA, the CDR3 is TGTGCCAGCAGCGCCCCGGGACAGGGGGCTTGGGAGACCCAGTACTTC. Its translation: CASSAPGQGAWETQYF.

This clonotype showed up just once. A much larger clone differs from this one at a single base, so this may be a read error. The chain is built from TRBV6-5 and TRBJ2-3; a weak D match, TRBD2 (6 bases). Near its end, the DNA agrees better with TRBJ2-1, so the J call may be wrong. The CDR3 covers 13 residues. Germline CDR1 MNHEY, CDR2 SVGAGI. CDR3: CASSYRETYEQFF. CDR3 coding DNA: TGTGCCAGCAGCTACCGGGAGACCTACGAGCAGTTCTTC.

This clonotype has at least ten counts. The chain couples TRBV7-2 to TRBJ2-3, with D unresolved. V was cut by 3 bases and J by 5 bases, with 9 bases left in between. The CDR3 has 13 amino acids. Germline-derived CDR1 and CDR2 are SGHTA and FQGNSA. CDR3: CASSFTTGDTQYF. The CDR3 nucleotides read TGTGCCAGCAGCTTTACGACCGGAGATACGCAGTATTTT. Supplemented by reference TRBV7-2 and TRBJ2-3, the full variable domain reads GAGVSQSPSNKVTEKGKDVELRCDPISGHTALYWYRQSLGQGLEFLIYFQGNSAPDKSGLPSDRFSAERTGGSVSTLTIQRTQQEDSAVYLCASSFTTGDTQYFGPGTRLTVL.

J is TRBJ2-1 and V is TRBV27, with a tentative D call TRBD2 (6 bases). Germline-derived CDR1 and CDR2 are MNHEY and SMNVEV (reference sequence). There are 15 residues in the CDR3. Between the trimmed V and J ends, which lost 6 bases and 4 bases, there was a span of 16 bases. Here the CDR3 reads CASRAPGGAYNEQFF. Written as DNA, the CDR3 is TGTGCCAGCAGGGCCCCCGGGGGTGCGTACAATGAGCAGTTCTTC.

This clonotype was counted a few times. This chain links TRBV6-1 with TRBJ2-3; no firm D call. V gave up 2 bases and J gave up 4 bases, with 16 bases separating them. This CDR3 contains 16 residues. The germline V gene encodes CDR1 MNHNS and CDR2 SASEGT. CDR3 loop: CASSEYHLASSDTQYF. The DNA for the CDR3 is TGTGCCAGCAGTGAATACCATCTCGCGAGTTCAGATACGCAGTATTTT.

Relative to its sample, this clonotype is medium-sized. A much larger clone sits a single nucleotide away, making a read error possible. The rearrangement links TRBV6-1 to TRBJ2-1; TRBD2 matches 8 bases. The CDR3 has 16 residues. Unmatched junction bases numbered 16, after V lost 5 bases and J lost 10 bases. The V gene's germline CDR1 is MNHNS and CDR2 SASEGT. CDR3 sequence: CASSRTGTRGDYEQFF. CDR3 in DNA: TGTGCCAGCAGTCGTACCGGGACTAGGGGAGATTACGAGCAGTTCTTC.

This clonotype appeared a few times. The chain recombines TRBV7-9 with TRBJ2-1; the D call may be TRBD1 or TRBD2 (5 bases each). Matching the DNA end better, TRBJ2-7 makes the J call doubtful. This CDR3 is 15 amino acids long. CDR1 and CDR2 from the germline V gene are SEHNR and FQNEAQ (reference sequence). In DNA, the CDR3 is TGTGCCAGCAGCACCCTGCATTACCGGGGCGACGAGCAGTACTTC. As protein: CASSTLHYRGDEQYF.

This clonotype was observed once. The genes are TRBV6-8 and TRBJ1-1, with D tentatively TRBD1 (5 bases). There are 15 residues in the CDR3. The V and J ends lost 2 bases and 3 bases respectively, with 13 bases between them. Germline CDR1 and CDR2: MNHGY and SAAAGT. The CDR3 reads CASSYTTGGDTEAFF. The CDR3 region has the DNA TGTGCCAGCAGTTACACGACGGGGGGGGACACTGAAGCTTTCTTT.

This clonotype was seen only a few times. The chain has TRBV27 and TRBJ1-1; TRBD1 might be the D (5 bases). Germline CDR1 and CDR2: MNHEY and SMNVEV (reference sequence). With 2 bases removed from V and 1 base from J, the gap between germline ends came to 5 bases. CDR3 size: 13 residues. Here the CDR3 DNA reads TGTGCCAGCAGTTTACAGGGGAACACTGAAGCTTTCTTT. Translated: CASSLQGNTEAFF.

V and J are TRBV7-2 and TRBJ1-4; D ambiguous. Trimming took off 2 bases at V and 7 bases at J, with 8 bases between the two ends. Germline V CDR1 and CDR2: SGHTA, FQGNSA. This CDR3 has 13 amino acids. The CDR3 DNA follows: TGTGCCAGCAGCTTATGGTCGGGTGAAAAACTGTTTTTT. Translated, it gives CASSLWSGEKLFF.

This sequence joins TRBV6-1 and TRBJ2-1; 8 bases match TRBD1. The DNA end is more similar to TRBJ2-7, so the J call may be wrong. The CDR3 has 15 amino acids. Germline V gene lookup returns CDR1 MNHNS and CDR2 SASEGT. The CDR3 is CASSRRDRSSYEQYF. As DNA, the CDR3 is TGTGCCAGCAGTCGCCGGGACAGGAGCTCCTACGAGCAGTACTTC.

The V and J genes are TRBV27 and TRBJ2-1, with TRBD1 matching 8 bases. The DNA end is more similar to TRBJ2-7, so the J call may be wrong. Germline V gives CDR1 MNHEY, CDR2 SMNVEV (reference sequence). The CDR3 is 12 amino acids. The CDR3 sequence is CASSGQGSEQYF. The DNA for the CDR3 is TGTGCCAGCAGCGGACAGGGCAGCGAGCAGTACTTC.

This clonotype was seen a handful of times. The chain combines TRBV6-1 with TRBJ2-1, with D possibly being TRBD2 (7 bases). Germline lookup yields CDR1 MNHNS and CDR2 SASEGT. This CDR3 region has 16 residues. Trimming cost V 5 bases and J 8 bases, with 22 bases left between them. This CDR3 is CASSRLGGDPTDEQFF. In DNA, the CDR3 is TGTGCCAGCAGTCGCCTAGGGGGGGATCCCACCGATGAGCAGTTCTTC.

This clonotype qualifies as large. The V call is TRBV6-5, the J call TRBJ2-1, with TRBD2 as a possible D gene (7 bases). The V and J ends lost 2 bases and 10 bases respectively, with 15 bases between them. The germline V gene has CDR1 MNHEY and CDR2 SVGAGI. This CDR3 region has 14 residues. CDR3 DNA sequence: TGTGCCAGCAGTTACAGTCGGGGGGCGCCCGAGCAGTTCTTC. Its protein product is CASSYSRGAPEQFF.

The CDR3 sequence is CASSESGRYYEQYF. The CDR3 bases are TGTGCCAGCAGTGAATCCGGAAGGTACTACGAGCAGTACTTC. The rearrangement links TRBV6-1 to TRBJ2-3; no firm D call. The last part of the DNA fits TRBJ2-7 better; the J call may be wrong. CDR3 length equals 14 residues. CDR1 is MNHNS and CDR2 is SASEGT in the germline V gene.

The chain uses TRBV6-5 and TRBJ1-2, with D hard to call. Trimming stripped 5 bases from V and 2 bases from J, with 9 bases between. CDR1 and CDR2 from the germline V gene are MNHEY and SVGAGI. The CDR3 spans 13 residues. CDR3 bases: TGTGCCAGCAGTGAAACATTAAACTATGGCTACACCTTC. It codes for CASSETLNYGYTF.

The chain employs TRBV7-2 and TRBJ2-1; 10 bases line up with TRBD2. Germline CDR1 and CDR2: SGHTA and FQGNSA. V lost 3 bases to trimming and J lost 10 bases; unmatched junction nucleotides: 18. CDR3 length equals 18 residues. CDR3 amino acids: CASSFYLAGDVDSYEQFF. The CDR3, as DNA: TGTGCCAGCAGCTTTTATCTAGCGGGAGATGTAGACTCCTACGAGCAGTTCTTC.

Judged by abundance, this clonotype is medium-sized. A much larger clone sits a single nucleotide away, making a read error possible. The chain recombines TRBV6-1 with TRBJ2-1, with 7 bases fitting TRBD1. The end of the DNA fits TRBJ2-7 better, so the J call may be wrong. CDR3 size: 17 residues. The germline V gene has CDR1 MNHNS and CDR2 SASEGT. The DNA of the CDR3 is TGTGCCAGCCCCGATCGTTCAGGGGGTAAGGCCTACAATGAGCAGTACTTC. Protein sequence: CASPDRSGGKAYNEQYF.

The chain is built from TRBV12-3 or TRBV12-4 and TRBJ2-5, with 10 bases aligning to TRBD2. Germline trimming cut 4 bases from V and 11 bases from J; bases unmatched to any gene: 13. This CDR3 has 15 amino acids. The DNA of the CDR3 is TGTGCCAGCAGTTCCGAGCGGGGGGGGGGCGATGAGCAGTACTTC. Translation gives CASSSERGGGDEQYF.

The J gene is TRBJ2-4, the V gene TRBV6-8, with D uncertain. Germline CDR1 is MNHGY and CDR2 is SAAAGT. CDR3 length: 11 residues. Trimming removed 0 bases from V and 9 bases from J, with 3 bases in between. DNA of the CDR3: TGTGCCAGCAGTTACTCGGGCATTCAGTACTTC. It codes for CASSYSGIQYF.

The chain links TRBV11-2 to TRBJ2-4; D may correspond to TRBD1 or TRBD2 (5 bases each). The CDR3 runs to 16 residues. CDR1 and CDR2 from the germline V gene are SGHAT and FQNNGV. V lost 1 base to trimming and J lost 1 base, with 11 bases between them. CDR3 in amino acids: CASSLGGTMAKNIQYF. CDR3 DNA: TGTGCCAGCAGCTTAGGTGGGACGATGGCCAAAAACATTCAGTACTTC.

The chain uses TRBV11-3 and TRBJ2-5; D is ambiguous. Matching the DNA end better, TRBJ2-7 makes the J call doubtful. The length of the CDR3 is 13 residues. From germline, CDR1 is SGHNT and CDR2 YENEEA. The CDR3 sequence is CASSLSPNHEQYF. DNA for the CDR3: TGTGCCAGCAGCTTAAGTCCCAATCACGAGCAGTACTTC.

The chain uses TRBV7-2 and TRBJ2-1; 10 bases match TRBD2. The J segment lost 7 bases and the V segment lost 6 bases, leaving 9 bases of the junction unmatched. The CDR3 is 15 amino acids. Germline CDR1 is SGHTA and CDR2 is FQGNSA. For the CDR3, the DNA is TGTGCCAGCAGTCCAGCGCTAGCGGGAGAAAATGAGCAGTTCTTC. Amino acids: CASSPALAGENEQFF. The variable domain in full, completed from reference TRBV7-2 and TRBJ2-1, reads GAGVSQSPSNKVTEKGKDVELRCDPISGHTALYWYRQSLGQGLEFLIYFQGNSAPDKSGLPSDRFSAERTGGSVSTLTIQRTQQEDSAVYLCASSPALAGENEQFFGPGTRLTVL.

The V call is TRBV10-3, the J call TRBJ1-1; TRBD1 aligns across 9 bases. J lost 1 base, V lost 5 bases, and 5 bases had no gene match. Germline CDR1 reads ENHRY; CDR2 reads SYGVKD. The CDR3 is 15 residues long. The chain's CDR3 is CAISNPGQGNTEAFF. The CDR3 DNA sequence: TGTGCCATCAGTAACCCGGGACAGGGGAACACTGAAGCTTTCTTT.

This clonotype was counted between two and nine times. The chain has TRBV12-3 or TRBV12-4 and TRBJ2-3; TRBD1 agrees at 8 bases. The CDR3 sequence is 16 residues long. Losses at the gene ends were 5 bases for V and 2 bases for J; bases not matched to a gene: 9. The CDR3 is CASSPRTGIHTDTQYF. CDR3 nucleotides: TGTGCCAGCAGTCCCCGGACAGGGATACACACAGATACGCAGTATTTT.

By sample share, this clonotype is medium-sized. The chain is built from TRBV6-6 and TRBJ1-1; D is unresolved. Germline CDR1 is MNHNY and CDR2 is SVGAGI (reference sequence). With 0 bases removed from V and 1 base from J, the gap between germline ends came to 9 bases. The CDR3 is made up of 15 amino acids. Here the CDR3 DNA reads TGTGCCAGCAGTTACTCCGCGGCAGGGAACACTGAAGCTTTCTTT. The encoded protein is CASSYSAAGNTEAFF.

The chain combines TRBV10-2 with TRBJ1-5; no reliable D call. The V end was cut by 4 bases, the J end by 1 base, with 8 bases between. The CDR3 has 14 amino acids. Looked up from germline, CDR1 is WSHSY and CDR2 is SAAADI. The CDR3 protein is CASSVGESNQPQHF. CDR3 coding DNA: TGCGCCAGCAGTGTGGGAGAGAGCAATCAGCCCCAGCATTTT.

The V call is TRBV6-1, the J call TRBJ2-3; 9 bases align to TRBD1. Germline CDR1 reads MNHNS; CDR2 reads SASEGT. J gave up 3 bases and V 3 bases, and 4 bases lay outside the gene matches. The CDR3 covers 15 residues. The CDR3 region has the DNA TGTGCCAGCAGTGATTCACAGGGGGCAACAGATACGCAGTATTTT. Translation gives CASSDSQGATDTQYF.

This clonotype was seen many times. This chain uses TRBV12-3 or TRBV12-4 with TRBJ2-1; 8 bases align to TRBD2. The CDR3 has 14 residues. After removal of 3 bases from V and 7 bases from J, the junction contained 5 bases not matched to a gene. This CDR3 reads CASSLLSGRNEQFF. In nucleotides, the CDR3 is TGTGCCAGCAGTTTGTTGAGCGGGAGAAATGAGCAGTTCTTC.